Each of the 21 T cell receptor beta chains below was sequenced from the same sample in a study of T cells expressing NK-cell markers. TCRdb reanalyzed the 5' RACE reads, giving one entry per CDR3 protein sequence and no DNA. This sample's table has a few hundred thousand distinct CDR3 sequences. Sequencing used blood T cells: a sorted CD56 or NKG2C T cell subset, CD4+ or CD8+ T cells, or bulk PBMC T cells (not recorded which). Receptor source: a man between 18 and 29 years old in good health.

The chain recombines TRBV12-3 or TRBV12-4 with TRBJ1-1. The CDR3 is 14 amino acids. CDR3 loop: CASSPSGRAGEAFF.

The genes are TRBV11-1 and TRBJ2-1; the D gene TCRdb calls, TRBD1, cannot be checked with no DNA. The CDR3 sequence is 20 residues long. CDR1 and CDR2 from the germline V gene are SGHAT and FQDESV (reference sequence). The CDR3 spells CASSSPRVGQGDLTYNEQFF.

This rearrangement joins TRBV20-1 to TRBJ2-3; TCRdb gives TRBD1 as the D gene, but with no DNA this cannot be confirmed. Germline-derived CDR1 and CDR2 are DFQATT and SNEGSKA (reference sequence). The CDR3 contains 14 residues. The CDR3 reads CSAKGVPGTDTQYF.

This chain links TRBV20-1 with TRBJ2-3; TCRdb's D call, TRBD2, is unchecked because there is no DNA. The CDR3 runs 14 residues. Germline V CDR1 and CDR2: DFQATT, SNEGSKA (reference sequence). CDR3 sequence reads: CSASPSGTTDTQYF.

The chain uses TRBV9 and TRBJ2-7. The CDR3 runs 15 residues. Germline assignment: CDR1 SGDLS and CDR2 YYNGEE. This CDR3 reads CASSSGGGAAYEQYF.

CDR3 in amino acids: CASSYSDIRGTEAFF. The chain has TRBV6-5 and TRBJ1-1. Germline CDR1 reads MNHEY; CDR2 reads SVGAGI. This CDR3 has 15 residues.

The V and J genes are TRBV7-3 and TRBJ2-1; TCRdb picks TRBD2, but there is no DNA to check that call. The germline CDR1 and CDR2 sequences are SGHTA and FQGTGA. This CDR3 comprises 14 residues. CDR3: CASSISGRAGEQFF.

The CDR3 protein is CATSDTGQGGTQPQHF. The chain is built from TRBV24-1 and TRBJ1-5; the D call from TCRdb, TRBD1, cannot be confirmed without DNA. Germline V gene data show CDR1 as KGHDR and CDR2 as SFDVKD. The CDR3 is 16 residues long.

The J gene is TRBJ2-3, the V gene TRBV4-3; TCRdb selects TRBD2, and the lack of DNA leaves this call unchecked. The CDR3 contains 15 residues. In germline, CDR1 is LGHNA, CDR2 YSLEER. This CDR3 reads CASSQLALSTDTQYF.

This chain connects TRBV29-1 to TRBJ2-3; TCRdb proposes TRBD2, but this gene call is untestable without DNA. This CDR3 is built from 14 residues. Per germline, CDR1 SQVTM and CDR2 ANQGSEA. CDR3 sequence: CSVEARLSTDTQYF.

The CDR3 protein is CASSSLGGSQYF. This rearrangement joins TRBV5-6 to TRBJ2-3; TCRdb names TRBD1, which stays unverified in the absence of DNA. CDR3 size: 12 residues. Germline V gives CDR1 SGHDT, CDR2 YYEEEE.

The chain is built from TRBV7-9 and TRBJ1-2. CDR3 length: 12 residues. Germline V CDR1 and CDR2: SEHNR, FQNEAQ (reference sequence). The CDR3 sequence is CASSLTLYGYTF.

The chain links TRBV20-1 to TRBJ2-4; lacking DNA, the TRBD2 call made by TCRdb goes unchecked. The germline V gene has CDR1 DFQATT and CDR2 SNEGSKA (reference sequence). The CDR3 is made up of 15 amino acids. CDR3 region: CSASRLAGDQNIQYF.

The CDR3 loop is CASRKQVVYEQYF. The chain links TRBV5-8 to TRBJ2-7; with no DNA, the TCRdb D assignment of TRBD1 cannot be verified. Germline CDR1 reads SGHTS; CDR2 reads YDEGEE. The CDR3 runs 13 residues.

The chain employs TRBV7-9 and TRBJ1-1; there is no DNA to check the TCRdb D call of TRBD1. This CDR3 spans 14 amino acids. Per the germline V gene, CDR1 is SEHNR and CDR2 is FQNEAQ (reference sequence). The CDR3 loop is CASSSQGEGTEAFF.

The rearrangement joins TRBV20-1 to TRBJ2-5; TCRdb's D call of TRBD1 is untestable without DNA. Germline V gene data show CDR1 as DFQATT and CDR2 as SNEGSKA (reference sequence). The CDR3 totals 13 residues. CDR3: CSAQGRRQETQYF.

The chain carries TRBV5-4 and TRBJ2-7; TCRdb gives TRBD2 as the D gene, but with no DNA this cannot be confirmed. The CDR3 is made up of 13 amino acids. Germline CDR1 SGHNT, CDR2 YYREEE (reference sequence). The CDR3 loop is CASSWGEAGEQYF.

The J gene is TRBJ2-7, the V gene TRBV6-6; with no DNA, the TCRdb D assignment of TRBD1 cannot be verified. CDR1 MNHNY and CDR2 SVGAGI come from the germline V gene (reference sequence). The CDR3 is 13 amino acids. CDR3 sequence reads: CASSYSGIWEQYF.

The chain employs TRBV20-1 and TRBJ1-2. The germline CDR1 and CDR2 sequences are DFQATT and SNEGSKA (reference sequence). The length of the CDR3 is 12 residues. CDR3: CSAAGGQGGYTF.

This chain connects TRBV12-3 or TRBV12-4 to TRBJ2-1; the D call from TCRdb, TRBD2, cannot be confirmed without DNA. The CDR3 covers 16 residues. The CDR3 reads CASSSIPLDIYNEQFF.

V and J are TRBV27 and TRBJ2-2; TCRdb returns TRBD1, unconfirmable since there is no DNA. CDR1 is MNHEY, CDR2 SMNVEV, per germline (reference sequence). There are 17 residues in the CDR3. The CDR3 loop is CASSTFLQGTNTGELFF.